This T cell receptor beta chain came from a study of blood T cell repertoires in COVID-19. About the research overall: Samples taken during acute and convalescent COVID-19 were collected in the United States, Italy and Spain.

In germline, CDR1 is MNHNY, CDR2 SVGAGI (reference sequence). V lost 2 bases to trimming and J lost 6 bases; unmatched junction nucleotides: 11. This CDR3 spans 16 amino acids. Sequenced by immunoSEQ multiplex PCR; TCRdb stores in-frame clones only, minus some. In the table there are roughly 210,000 clones, around 89% of which are singletons. Sequenced sample: peripheral blood. This chain links TRBV6-6 with TRBJ1-2; 8 bases are a match to TRBD1. This TCR derives from a man between 65 and 85 years old with acute or convalescent COVID-19. Written as DNA, the CDR3 is TGTGCCAGCAGTTACGATTCAGGGGGCCGGTTGGATGGCTACACCTTC. It encodes CASSYDSGGRLDGYTF.